This TCR beta chain was captured by sequencing in a study of blood T cell repertoires in COVID-19. Using immunoSEQ multiplex PCR, the repertoire was profiled, and TCRdb retains in-frame clones only, with some absent. The sample lists about 240,000 clones; 86% were seen once. This clone was seen more than once but under ten times. What was sequenced was peripheral blood. This sequence originates from a man aged 55 to 69 with acute or convalescent COVID-19.

The CDR3 is CASSLEGQHYSPLHF. The CDR3 bases are TGTGCCAGCAGCTTAGAAGGACAACACTACTCACCCCTCCACTTT. The chain combines TRBV7-2 with TRBJ1-6; D is possibly TRBD1 (5 bases). The CDR3 loop spans 15 amino acids. The V end was cut by 1 base, the J end by 10 bases, with 14 bases between. Germline V lookup: CDR1 SGHTA, CDR2 FQGNSA. Looking up the rest from reference TRBV7-2 and TRBJ1-6 gives the full variable domain: GAGVSQSPSNKVTEKGKDVELRCDPISGHTALYWYRQSLGQGLEFLIYFQGNSAPDKSGLPSDRFSAERTGGSVSTLTIQRTQQEDSAVYLCASSLEGQHYSPLHFGNGTRLTVT.